This TCR beta chain was captured by sequencing in a study of blood T cell repertoires in COVID-19. Generated by immunoSEQ multiplex PCR, the TCRdb table keeps only in-frame clones and is missing some. The sample comprises some 200,000 clones, about 91% of which are singletons, and about 1.3% rests with the top ten. This CDR3 is built from 11 residues. Trimming shortened V by 5 bases and J by 11 bases, and 12 bases separated the two germline ends. The TCR sequence derives from a man aged 30 to 39 with acute or convalescent COVID-19. Sequencing was performed on peripheral blood. The chain is built from TRBV12-3 or TRBV12-4 and TRBJ1-1, with D perhaps matching TRBD1 (5 bases). The CDR3 DNA reads as TGTGCCAGCAGTCTTTGGGGCGAGGCTTTCTTT. Amino acid sequence: CASSLWGEAFF.